These T cell receptor beta chains were read from a single sample in a study of cytomegalovirus exposure and HLA in healthy donors. Using immunoSEQ multiplex PCR, the repertoire was profiled, and TCRdb retains in-frame clones only, with some absent. The table shows 60,000 to 70,000 clones, with approximately 82% occurring only once. The specimen sequenced was PBMCs. All receptors derive from a woman in her forties in good health and CMV-seropositive. Each CDR3 is given with its conserved first and last residue. The order of the fields is V gene, J gene, clone size, D gene, CDR3 protein, CDR3 DNA. The D gene is left open where the match is weak. Part of the rows lack a size; the others show once, few, many or a class for expanded clones.

TRBV6-4	TRBJ1-2	NA	TRBD1	CASSPGQENYGYTF	TGTGCCAGCAGTCCAGGACAGGAAAACTATGGCTACACCTTC
TRBV7-2	TRBJ1-2	NA	TRBD1	CASSLGTGTGYGYTF	TGTGCCAGCAGCTTAGGCACCGGGACAGGCTATGGCTACACCTTC
TRBV9	TRBJ1-5	NA	NA	CASSIGLGQGQPQHF	TGTGCCAGCAGCATAGGATTGGGGCAGGGGCAGCCCCAGCATTTT
TRBV30	TRBJ1-1	NA	NA	CAWSGPGQGGTEAFF	TGTGCCTGGAGTGGGCCGGGACAAGGTGGCACTGAAGCTTTCTTT
TRBV10-1	TRBJ1-5	few	TRBD1	CASNSLGTGEWGNQPQHF	TGCGCCAGCAACTCCTTAGGGACAGGGGAGTGGGGCAATCAGCCCCAGCATTTT
TRBV29-1	TRBJ2-1	NA	NA	CSVPDTRVSSPYEQFF	TGCAGCGTTCCTGACACGCGGGTTTCAAGCCCTTATGAGCAGTTCTTC
TRBV5-1	TRBJ1-2	NA	NA	CASTRDYYGYTF	TGCGCCAGCACTCGGGATTACTATGGCTACACCTTC
TRBV7-9	TRBJ1-2	few	NA	CASSNEGGESGYTF	TGTGCCAGCAGCAACGAAGGAGGGGAGAGTGGCTACACCTTC
TRBV27	TRBJ2-7	NA	TRBD2	CASRDLAGGSYEQYF	TGTGCCAGCAGAGATCTAGCGGGGGGTTCCTACGAGCAGTACTTC
TRBV5-1	TRBJ2-4	once	TRBD1	CASTAGQGENIQYF	TGCGCCAGCACCGCGGGACAGGGTGAAAACATTCAGTACTTC
TRBV25-1	TRBJ1-1	NA	TRBD1	CASSERKQGGEAFF	TGTGCCAGCAGTGAGCGCAAACAGGGGGGGGAAGCTTTCTTT
TRBV18	TRBJ2-1	once	NA	CASSPTVGNEQFF	TGTGCCAGCTCCCCAACGGTCGGGAATGAGCAGTTCTTC
TRBV29-1	TRBJ2-5	NA	NA	CSARVRGSLETQYF	TGCAGCGCCCGAGTCCGGGGGAGCTTAGAGACCCAGTACTTC
TRBV29-1	TRBJ2-1	NA	NA	CSVEDLSPADLTGQFF	TGCAGCGTTGAAGATTTGTCCCCTGCCGATCTGACTGGGCAGTTCTTC
TRBV2	TRBJ1-1	NA	NA	CASSEFTIEAFF	TGTGCCAGCAGTGAATTCACAATTGAAGCTTTCTTT
TRBV6-1	TRBJ2-6	few	NA	CASSEDSSGANVLTF	TGTGCCAGCAGTGAAGACAGCTCTGGGGCCAACGTCCTGACTTTC
TRBV2	TRBJ1-1	NA	NA	CASSNRENTEAFF	TGTGCCAGCAGCAACAGGGAGAACACTGAAGCTTTCTTT
TRBV27	TRBJ2-2	NA	NA	CASRTTNTGELFF	TGTGCCTCCCGGACAACCAACACCGGGGAGCTGTTTTTT
TRBV6-4	TRBJ2-2	NA	NA	CASSASDNTGELFF	TGTGCCAGCAGCGCAAGCGACAACACCGGGGAGCTGTTTTTT
TRBV6-1	TRBJ2-7	NA	TRBD1	CASSGTKGTGDYEQYF	TGTGCCAGCAGTGGAACTAAAGGGACAGGGGACTACGAGCAGTACTTC
TRBV19	TRBJ1-1	NA	NA	CASSIDWDIEAFF	TGTGCCAGTAGTATTGACTGGGACATTGAAGCTTTCTTT
TRBV2	TRBJ2-1	NA	TRBD2	CASGTSGGREFF	TGTGCCAGCGGGACTAGCGGGGGGAGAGAGTTCTTC
TRBV6-6	TRBJ1-1	NA	NA	CASRASWGDTEAFF	TGTGCCAGCAGGGCCTCGTGGGGGGACACTGAAGCTTTCTTT
TRBV19	TRBJ2-1	few	NA	CASTSSPAGRDEQFF	TGTGCCAGTACCTCAAGCCCCGCGGGCCGGGATGAGCAGTTCTTC
TRBV5-1	TRBJ1-5	NA	TRBD1	CASSLEGTGGNQPQHF	TGCGCCAGCAGCTTGGAGGGAACAGGGGGTAATCAGCCCCAGCATTTT
TRBV29-1	TRBJ1-1	NA	TRBD1	CSVAPGQGPNTEAFF	TGCAGCGTGGCCCCCGGACAGGGGCCGAACACTGAAGCTTTCTTT
TRBV29-1	TRBJ2-3	NA	TRBD2	CSVEAGGWGATQYF	TGCAGCGTTGAGGCGGGGGGGTGGGGAGCTACGCAGTATTTT
TRBV7-8	TRBJ2-2	NA	TRBD2	CASSYRLAGGGGELFF	TGTGCCAGCAGCTATAGACTAGCGGGGGGTGGAGGGGAGCTGTTTTTT